This T cell receptor (beta chain) was sequenced during a study of beta chain features in type 1 diabetes. Study context: The number of sorted cells examined across all samples was some 99,000,000. Points from the study as a whole: Equally in patients and controls, shorter templates might have been favored by PCR.

In germline, CDR1 is ENHRY, CDR2 SYGVKD. Deletions cut 7 bases from V and 4 bases from J, with 6 bases between. The CDR3 has 11 amino acids. The entirety of the isolated RNA underwent reverse transcription, so expressed TCRB transcripts were sequenced. Some 3.6 million reads on average were seen across naive, central memory and regulatory T cell samples. TCRdb's table, derived via immunoSEQ multiplex PCR, lists solely in-frame clones and lacks some. This table has more than 300,000 clones, roughly 13% appearing once. This clone appeared a few times. The antigen remains unidentified. This receptor was taken from a man aged 18 to 30 in good health. The chain combines TRBV10-3 with TRBJ2-3; no reliable D call. The sample comprised naive CD4+ T cells from blood. This CDR3 reads CAITPADTQYF. CDR3 DNA sequence: TGTGCCATCACCCCAGCAGATACGCAGTATTTT.